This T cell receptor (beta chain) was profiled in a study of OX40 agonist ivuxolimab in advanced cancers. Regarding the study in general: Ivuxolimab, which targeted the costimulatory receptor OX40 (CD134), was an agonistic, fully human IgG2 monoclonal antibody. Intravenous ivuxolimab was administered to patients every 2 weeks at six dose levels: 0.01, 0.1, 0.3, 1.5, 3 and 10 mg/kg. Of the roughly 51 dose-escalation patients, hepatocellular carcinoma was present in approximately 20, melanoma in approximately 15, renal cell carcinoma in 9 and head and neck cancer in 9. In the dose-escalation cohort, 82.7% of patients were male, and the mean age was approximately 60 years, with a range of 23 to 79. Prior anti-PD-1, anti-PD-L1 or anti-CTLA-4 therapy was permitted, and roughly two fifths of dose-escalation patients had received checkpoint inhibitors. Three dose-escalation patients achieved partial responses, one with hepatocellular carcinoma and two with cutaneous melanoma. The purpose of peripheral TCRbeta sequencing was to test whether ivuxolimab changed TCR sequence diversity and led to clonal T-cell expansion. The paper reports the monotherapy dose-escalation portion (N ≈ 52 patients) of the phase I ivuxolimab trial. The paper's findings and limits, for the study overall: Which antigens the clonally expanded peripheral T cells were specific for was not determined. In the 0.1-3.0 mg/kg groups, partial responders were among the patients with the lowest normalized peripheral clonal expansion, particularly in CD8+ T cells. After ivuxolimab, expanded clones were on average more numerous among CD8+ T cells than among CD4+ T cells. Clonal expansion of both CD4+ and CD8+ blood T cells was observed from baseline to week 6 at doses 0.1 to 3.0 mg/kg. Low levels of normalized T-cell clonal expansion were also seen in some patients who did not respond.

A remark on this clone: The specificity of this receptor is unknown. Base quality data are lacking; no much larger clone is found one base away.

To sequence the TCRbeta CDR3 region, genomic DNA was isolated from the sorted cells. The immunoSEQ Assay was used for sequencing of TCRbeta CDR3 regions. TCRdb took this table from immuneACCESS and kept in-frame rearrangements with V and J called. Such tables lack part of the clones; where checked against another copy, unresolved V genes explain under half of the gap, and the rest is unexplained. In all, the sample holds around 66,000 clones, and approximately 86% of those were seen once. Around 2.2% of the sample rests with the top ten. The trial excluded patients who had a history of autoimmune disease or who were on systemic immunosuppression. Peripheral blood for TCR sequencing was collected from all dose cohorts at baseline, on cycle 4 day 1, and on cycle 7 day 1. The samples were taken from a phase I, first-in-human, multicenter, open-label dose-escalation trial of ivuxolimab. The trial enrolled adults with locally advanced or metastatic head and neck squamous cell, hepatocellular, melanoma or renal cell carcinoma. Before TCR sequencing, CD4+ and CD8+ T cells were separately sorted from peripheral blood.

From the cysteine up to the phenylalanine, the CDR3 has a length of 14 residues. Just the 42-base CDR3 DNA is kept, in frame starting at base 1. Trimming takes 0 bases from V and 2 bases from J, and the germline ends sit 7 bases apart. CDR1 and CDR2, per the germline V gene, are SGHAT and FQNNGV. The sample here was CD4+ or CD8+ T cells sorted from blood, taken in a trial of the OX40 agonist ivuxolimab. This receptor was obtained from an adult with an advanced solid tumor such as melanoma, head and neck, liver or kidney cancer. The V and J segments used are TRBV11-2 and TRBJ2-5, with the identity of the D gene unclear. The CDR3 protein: CASSLDPGQETQYF. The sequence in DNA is TGTGCCAGCAGCTTAGACCCAGGTCAAGAGACCCAGTACTTC. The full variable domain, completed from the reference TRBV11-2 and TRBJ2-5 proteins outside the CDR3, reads EAGVAQSPRYKIIEKRQSVAFWCNPISGHATLYWYQQILGQGPKLLIQFQNNGVVDDSQLPKDRFSAERLKGVDSTLKIQPAKLEDSAVYLCASSLDPGQETQYFGPGTRLLVL.